This T cell receptor (beta chain) was sequenced in a study of blood T cell repertoires in COVID-19. Whole-study context: In each case, the material was cDNA or gDNA derived from T cells, B-cell-depleted T cells, or PBMCs.

In germline, CDR1 is SGHRS, CDR2 YFSETQ. Trimming cost V 2 bases and J 0 bases; bases outside gene matches: 7. The CDR3 is 17 amino acids. This clone was observed many times. Authors' analysis steps: It was from reference gene primer amplification that nucleated cell counts were estimated. Clones were read by immunoSEQ multiplex PCR, and TCRdb kept only the in-frame ones, dropping some. That table is the source of V, J and clone size, and D and trimming were worked out from the DNA. The data hold about 270,000 clones, with 75% to 95% observed a single time. The rearrangement joins TRBV5-1 to TRBJ1-3, with TRBD1 matching 8 bases. The sample taken for sequencing was peripheral blood. This TCR was sampled from a person aged 18-35 years with COVID-19, enrolled during active disease. DNA for the CDR3: TGCGCCAGCAGCTTAAATTGGGACAGGAGCTCTGGAAACACCATATATTTT. Amino acid sequence: CASSLNWDRSSGNTIYF.